One sample yielded the 18 T cell receptor beta chains listed below, sequenced in a study of blood T cell repertoires in COVID-19. The data were produced by immunoSEQ multiplex PCR, yet TCRdb's version contains in-frame clones alone and is incomplete. Of almost 80,000 clones in the sample, around 80% were seen once. Sequenced: peripheral blood. Receptors originate from a woman between 70 and 85 years old with acute or convalescent COVID-19.

The V call is TRBV3-1 (or the pseudogene TRBV3-2), the J call TRBJ1-1; D perhaps matches TRBD1 (5 bases). The CDR3 is 13 residues long. CDR1 and CDR2 from the germline V gene are LGHDT and YNNKEL (reference sequence). The V end lost 4 bases, the J end lost 3 bases, and 9 bases lay between the germline ends. The CDR3 DNA sequence: TGTGCCAGCAGCCCACAGGAGTACACTGAAGCTTTCTTT. As protein: CASSPQEYTEAFF.

The chain combines TRBV6-5 with TRBJ2-4; 9 bases line up with TRBD2. Per germline, CDR1 MNHEY and CDR2 SVGAGI. With 6 bases clipped from V and 6 bases from J, the junction kept 9 bases outside the gene matches. The CDR3 extends over 15 amino acids. CDR3 sequence reads: CASRNLAGRPNIQYF. As DNA, the CDR3 is TGTGCCAGCAGAAACCTAGCGGGAAGGCCAAACATTCAGTACTTC.

This clone was seen only once. The gene calls are TRBV20-1 and TRBJ1-1; TRBD1 agrees at 9 bases. V was clipped by 3 bases and J by 1 base; unmatched bases: 6. The CDR3 covers 15 residues. CDR1 DFQATT and CDR2 SNEGSKA come from the germline V gene (reference sequence). The CDR3 DNA is TGCAGTGCTAGTACCCCGGGACAGGGGAACACTGAAGCTTTCTTT. Its translation is CSASTPGQGNTEAFF.

The J gene is TRBJ1-6, the V gene TRBV7-9, with a tentative D call TRBD1 (5 bases). The CDR3 length is 18 residues. Looked up from germline, CDR1 is SEHNR and CDR2 is FQNEAQ (reference sequence). V lost 2 bases to trimming and J lost 0 bases, with 14 bases between them. As DNA, the CDR3 is TGTGCCAGCAGCTTATTGCCGGAGGGGAGCTCCTATAATTCACCCCTCCACTTT. This translates into CASSLLPEGSSYNSPLHF.

The chain joins TRBV5-5 to TRBJ2-4, with a possible D match to TRBD1 (5 bases). V gave up 4 bases and J gave up 10 bases, with 18 bases separating them. CDR1 and CDR2 (germline): SGHKS, YYEKEE (reference sequence). This CDR3 is built from 14 residues. The CDR3 spells CASSLYRGFWIQYF. The CDR3 bases are TGTGCCAGCAGCCTATATAGGGGATTCTGGATTCAGTACTTC.

The chain has TRBV18 and TRBJ2-1, with 13 bases matching TRBD2. This CDR3 comprises 16 residues. CDR1 is KGHSH and CDR2 is LQKENI in the germline V gene. The junction had 4 bases not matched to a gene; V was cut back by 5 bases and J by 3 bases. The CDR3 is CASSYGTSGVYNEQFF. In DNA form, the CDR3 reads TGTGCCAGCTCATATGGGACTAGCGGGGTCTACAATGAGCAGTTCTTC.

The chain joins TRBV6-2 or TRBV6-3 to TRBJ2-7; a weak D match, TRBD2 (6 bases). Germline loops: CDR1 MNHEY, CDR2 SVGEGT. V lost 5 bases and J 6 bases, leaving 26 bases between the germline ends. There are 17 residues in the CDR3. For the CDR3, the DNA is TGTGCCAGCAGTCAAGGGAGACTAGACGATTTGGGTCGCGAGCAGTACTTC. Encoded protein: CASSQGRLDDLGREQYF.

This clone has a single count. The V gene is TRBV19, the J gene TRBJ1-1, with 8 bases identical to TRBD1. CDR1 is LNHDA and CDR2 is SQIVND in the germline V gene (reference sequence). This CDR3 is 14 amino acids long. Trimming at V came to 4 bases and at J to 1 base, leaving 2 bases not matched to a gene. CDR3 in DNA: TGTGCCAGTAGTAACCAGGGGGCGAACACTGAAGCTTTCTTT. Amino acid sequence: CASSNQGANTEAFF.

The chain carries TRBV7-7 and TRBJ2-5; D gene uncertain. Germline values: CDR1 SSHAT, CDR2 FNYEAQ (reference sequence). This CDR3 is 11 amino acids long. V shed 4 bases and J shed 5 bases, with 5 bases lying between them. The CDR3 DNA reads as TGTGCCAGCAGCTCCGGGGAGACCCAGTACTTC. Translating gives CASSSGETQYF.

Only a few counts were recorded for this clone. V gene TRBV10-3 combines with J gene TRBJ1-1; D is possibly TRBD1 (6 bases). Germline V gene sequence: CDR1 ENHRY, CDR2 SYGVKD. CDR3 length equals 15 residues. Between the trimmed V and J ends, which lost 0 bases and 6 bases, there was a span of 14 bases. CDR3 in amino acids: CAISESGQDRPEAFF. CDR3 DNA sequence: TGTGCCATCAGTGAGTCGGGCCAGGACAGACCTGAAGCTTTCTTT.

The rearrangement joins TRBV9 to TRBJ1-1; D possibly corresponds to TRBD1 (5 bases). This CDR3 region has 15 residues. Germline V gene lookup returns CDR1 SGDLS and CDR2 YYNGEE. Deletions cut 4 bases from V and 1 base from J, with 14 bases between. CDR3 sequence: CASSPWGEGNTEAFF. In DNA form, the CDR3 reads TGTGCCAGCAGCCCCTGGGGGGAGGGGAACACTGAAGCTTTCTTT.

The rearrangement joins TRBV6-1 to TRBJ2-5; D is possibly TRBD1 (5 bases). Germline-derived CDR1 and CDR2 are MNHNS and SASEGT. Trimming cost V 2 bases and J 9 bases, with 16 bases left between them. The CDR3 consists of 14 residues. CDR3 protein: CASSESDAVGAQYF. The DNA of the CDR3 is TGTGCCAGCAGTGAATCAGACGCGGTAGGGGCCCAGTACTTC.

The CDR3 DNA follows: TGTGCCTGGAGCGCGCCGGGGACAGAGACACAGCCCCAGCATTTT. Translation gives CAWSAPGTETQPQHF. The rearrangement joins TRBV30 to TRBJ1-5; TRBD1 agrees at 7 bases. J lost 7 bases, V lost 3 bases, and 12 bases had no gene match. The length of the CDR3 is 15 residues. CDR1 and CDR2 (germline): GTSNPN, SVGIG (reference sequence).

J is TRBJ1-4 and V is TRBV29-1; D gene ambiguous. Trimming cost V 2 bases and J 7 bases, with 11 bases left between them. Germline V gives CDR1 SQVTM, CDR2 ANQGSEA. This CDR3 is 13 amino acids long. This CDR3 is CSVEMRGGEKLFF. CDR3 bases: TGCAGCGTTGAAATGCGGGGTGGTGAAAAACTGTTTTTT. Together with reference TRBV29-1 and TRBJ1-4, the CDR3 gives the full variable domain: SAVISQKPSRDICQRGTSLTIQCQVDSQVTMMFWYRQQPGQSLTLIATANQGSEATYESGFVIDKFPISRPNLTFSTLTVSNMSPEDSSIYLCSVEMRGGEKLFFGSGTQLSVL.

This sequence joins TRBV20-1 and TRBJ2-7; no firm D call. V dropped 3 bases and J dropped 3 bases, with 12 bases sitting between them. CDR1 DFQATT and CDR2 SNEGSKA come from the germline V gene (reference sequence). This CDR3 contains 13 residues. This chain's CDR3 is CSASSLSGYEQYF. The CDR3, as DNA: TGCAGTGCTAGTTCCCTGTCAGGCTACGAGCAGTACTTC.

The chain is built from TRBV9 and TRBJ2-7; weak D call: TRBD1 (6 bases). Between the trimmed V and J ends, which lost 0 bases and 2 bases, there was a span of 9 bases. The CDR3 is 14 residues long. CDR1 is SGDLS and CDR2 is YYNGEE in the germline V gene. CDR3 amino acids: CASSVGQATYEQYF. The DNA of the CDR3 is TGTGCCAGCAGCGTAGGACAGGCCACCTACGAGCAGTACTTC. The full variable domain, rest sourced from reference TRBV9 and TRBJ2-7, is DSGVTQTPKHLITATGQRVTLRCSPRSGDLSVYWYQQSLDQGLQFLIQYYNGEERAKGNILERFSAQQFPDLHSELNLSSLELGDSALYFCASSVGQATYEQYFGPGTRLTVT.

The chain recombines TRBV5-1 with TRBJ1-1; the D is unclear. The CDR3 has 14 amino acids. The germline V gene encodes CDR1 SGHRS and CDR2 YFSETQ. V lost 4 bases, J lost 5 bases, and 15 bases lay in between. The CDR3 here is CASSPDLRGTEAFF. The DNA for the CDR3 is TGCGCCAGCAGCCCCGACCTCCGAGGGACTGAAGCTTTCTTT. Based on the CDR3 plus reference TRBV5-1 and TRBJ1-1, the full variable domain is KAGVTQTPRYLIKTRGQQVTLSCSPISGHRSVSWYQQTPGQGLQFLFEYFSETQRNKGNFPGRFSGRQFSNSRSEMNVSTLELGDSALYLCASSPDLRGTEAFFGQGTRLTVV.

The rearrangement links TRBV5-1 to TRBJ2-2; 9 nucleotides align to TRBD1. The V segment lost 3 bases and the J segment 0 bases; nucleotides outside the gene matches: 15. This CDR3 spans 20 amino acids. Germline V gene data show CDR1 as SGHRS and CDR2 as YFSETQ. The chain's CDR3 is CASSSIIIQGALSNTGELFF. The CDR3 region has the DNA TGCGCCAGCAGCTCGATAATAATACAGGGGGCTCTTTCGAACACCGGGGAGCTGTTTTTT.